These 8 T cell receptor beta chains were sequenced from one sample in a study of radiotherapy plus CTLA-4 blockade in lung cancer. Using immunoSEQ multiplex PCR, the repertoire was profiled, and TCRdb retains in-frame clones only, with some absent. Among around 91,000 clones listed, roughly 88% were seen once. Sequenced material: peripheral blood, taken from a patient treated with radiotherapy plus ipilimumab. The receptor set was obtained from a human donor with non-small cell lung cancer that progressed on radiotherapy plus ipilimumab.

Concerning this clone: Other DNA variants within this sample encode the same CDR3. The V gene is TRBV5-6, the J gene TRBJ2-7; D not resolved. This CDR3 is built from 11 residues. CDR1 is SGHDT, CDR2 YYEEEE, per germline. V gave up 4 bases and J gave up 3 bases, with 5 bases separating them. The CDR3 region has the DNA TGTGCCAGCAGCCTCGGCTACGAGCAGTACTTC. Its translation: CASSLGYEQYF.

The rearrangement uses TRBV5-6 and TRBJ2-7; 10 nucleotides agree with TRBD1. With V trimmed by 4 bases and J by 2 bases, 3 bases remained unmatched. Germline lookup yields CDR1 SGHDT and CDR2 YYEEEE. The CDR3 consists of 14 residues. The CDR3 DNA is TGTGCCAGCAGCCCCGGGACAGGGGCCTACGAGCAGTACTTC. It codes for CASSPGTGAYEQYF. Drawing the rest from reference TRBV5-6 and TRBJ2-7, the complete variable domain is DAGVTQSPTHLIKTRGQQVTLRCSPKSGHDTVSWYQQALGQGPQFIFQYYEEEERQRGNFPDRFSGHQFPNYSSELNVNALLLGDSALYLCASSPGTGAYEQYFGPGTRLTVT.

This clone was observed a few times. The rearrangement links TRBV29-1 to TRBJ2-1, with a tentative D call TRBD2 (6 bases). Trimming took off 7 bases at V and 6 bases at J, with 19 bases between the two ends. CDR3 length equals 14 residues. CDR1 is SQVTM, CDR2 ANQGSEA, per germline. The CDR3 is CSADGGGIGNEQFF. CDR3 nucleotides: TGCAGCGCAGACGGGGGAGGTATAGGCAATGAGCAGTTCTTC.

This chain connects TRBV7-2 to TRBJ1-1; D not resolved. Germline CDR1 and CDR2: SGHTA and FQGNSA. The CDR3 runs 15 residues. Trimming cost V 1 base and J 1 base, with 10 bases left between them. This CDR3 reads CASSLVFPGNTEAFF. Written as DNA, the CDR3 is TGTGCCAGCAGCTTAGTTTTTCCTGGGAACACTGAAGCTTTCTTT.

V gene TRBV7-9 combines with J gene TRBJ2-1; a possible D gene is TRBD2 (5 bases). Trimming pared 5 bases from V and 0 bases from J, leaving 11 bases between. The CDR3 sequence is 15 residues long. In germline, CDR1 is SEHNR, CDR2 FQNEAQ (reference sequence). CDR3 loop: CASSRIASSYNEQFF. As DNA, the CDR3 is TGTGCCAGCAGCCGAATAGCGAGCTCCTACAATGAGCAGTTCTTC.

This chain uses TRBV19 with TRBJ2-7; 7 nucleotides line up with TRBD2. The CDR3 spans 15 residues. Germline V gives CDR1 LNHDA, CDR2 SQIVND (reference sequence). The J segment lost 3 bases and the V segment lost 5 bases, leaving 10 bases of the junction unmatched. The CDR3 is CASSGLAEGRYEQYF. In nucleotides, the CDR3 is TGTGCCAGTAGTGGCCTAGCGGAGGGACGCTACGAGCAGTACTTC.

This chain joins TRBV10-3 and TRBJ2-1; 11 bases agree with TRBD2. Germline lookup yields CDR1 ENHRY and CDR2 SYGVKD. Unmatched junction bases numbered 4, after V lost 2 bases and J lost 7 bases. The length of the CDR3 is 15 residues. The CDR3 spells CAISEGLAGRNEQFF. The CDR3 nucleotides are TGTGCCATCAGTGAGGGACTAGCGGGCAGGAATGAGCAGTTCTTC.

V usage is TRBV20-1 and J usage is TRBJ1-3; the D is unclear. The CDR3 loop spans 11 amino acids. Germline values: CDR1 DFQATT, CDR2 SNEGSKA (reference sequence). Trimming left V 3 bases short and J 3 bases short, with 3 bases between. The CDR3, as DNA: TGCAGTGCTAGGATTGGAAACACCATATATTTT. This encodes CSARIGNTIYF.